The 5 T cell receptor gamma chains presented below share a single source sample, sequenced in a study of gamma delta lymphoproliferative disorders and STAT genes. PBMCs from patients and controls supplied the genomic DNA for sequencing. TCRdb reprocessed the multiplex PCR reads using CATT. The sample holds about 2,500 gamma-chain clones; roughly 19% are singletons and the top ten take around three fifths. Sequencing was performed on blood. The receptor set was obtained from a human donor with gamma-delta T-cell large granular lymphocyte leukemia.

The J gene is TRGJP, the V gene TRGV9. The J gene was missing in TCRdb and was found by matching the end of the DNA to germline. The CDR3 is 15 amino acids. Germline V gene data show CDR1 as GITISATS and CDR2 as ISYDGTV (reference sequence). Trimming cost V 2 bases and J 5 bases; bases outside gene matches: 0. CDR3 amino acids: CALWEEELGKKIKVF. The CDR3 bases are TGTGCCTTGTGGGAGGAAGAGTTGGGCAAAAAAATCAAGGTATTT.

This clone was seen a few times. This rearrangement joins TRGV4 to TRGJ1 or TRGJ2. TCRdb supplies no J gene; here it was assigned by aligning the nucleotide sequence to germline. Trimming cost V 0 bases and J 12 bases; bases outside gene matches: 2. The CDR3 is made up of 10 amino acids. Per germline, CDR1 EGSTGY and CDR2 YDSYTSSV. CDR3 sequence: CATWDGPKLF. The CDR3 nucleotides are TGTGCCACCTGGGATGGGCCGAAACTCTTT.

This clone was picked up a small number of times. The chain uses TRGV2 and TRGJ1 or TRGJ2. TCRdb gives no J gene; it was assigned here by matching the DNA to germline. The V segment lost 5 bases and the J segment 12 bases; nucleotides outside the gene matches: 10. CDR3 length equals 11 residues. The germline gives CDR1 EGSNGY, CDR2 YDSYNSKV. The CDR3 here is CATWGGFGKLF. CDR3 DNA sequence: TGTGCCACCTGGGGGGGGTTCGGGAAACTCTTT.

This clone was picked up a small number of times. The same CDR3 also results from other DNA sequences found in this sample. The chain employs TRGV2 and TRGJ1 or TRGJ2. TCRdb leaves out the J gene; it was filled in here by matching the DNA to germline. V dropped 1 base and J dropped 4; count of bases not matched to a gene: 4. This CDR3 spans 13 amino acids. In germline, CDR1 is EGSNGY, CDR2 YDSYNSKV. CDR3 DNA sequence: TGTGCCACCTGGGACGGTCTGTATTATAAGAAACTCTTT. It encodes CATWDGLYYKKLF.

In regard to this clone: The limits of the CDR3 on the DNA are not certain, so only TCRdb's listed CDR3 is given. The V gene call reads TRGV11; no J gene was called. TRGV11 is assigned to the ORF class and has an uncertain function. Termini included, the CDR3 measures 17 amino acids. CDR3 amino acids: CTTVPAGFILRDYKKLF.